This is a list of T cell receptor beta chains from one sample in a study of response to subunit inactivated influenza vaccine. TCRdb re-derived calls from the RT-PCR reads in MiXCR, one entry per CDR3 protein. Here the sample spans 450,000 to 550,000 distinct CDR3 sequences, about 25% being singletons. The sequenced sample was CD4+ T cells sorted from PBMCs, obtained roughly 5 days after vaccination. Source of these receptors: a man aged 50 to 59 who received an inactivated influenza vaccine. Each CDR3 is given with its conserved first and last residue. A D gene is named only where the DNA matches it firmly. Some rows mark clone size as missing; the rest say once, few, many or name a class of expanded clone.

>15|.|TRBJ2-3|.|TRBV27
TGTGCCAGCAGTGACAGAGGGGCCCGCACAGATACGCAGTATTTT
CASSDRGARTDTQYF
>14|.|TRBJ2-5|.|TRBV5-1
TGCGCCAGCAGCCCTTTCAGCAGGGAGGAGACCCAGTACTTC
CASSPFSREETQYF
>21|.|TRBJ2-3|.|TRBV28
TGTGCCAGCAGTTCACCACCCGGGACAGTCGGGAGTAGCGGAGTCACAGATACGCAGTATTTT
CASSSPPGTVGSSGVTDTQYF
>13|.|TRBJ2-7|few|TRBV6-2/TRBV6-3
TGTGCCAGCAGTTCGGGACTTATCTACGAGCAGTACTTC
CASSSGLIYEQYF
>16|.|TRBJ2-7|.|TRBV5-1
TGCGCCAGCAGGCACGCCATAGCCCACCTCTCCTACGAGCAGTACTTC
CASRHAIAHLSYEQYF
>12|.|TRBJ2-5|many|TRBV29-1
TGCAGCGTTGACAGGGGAGGAGAGACCCAGTACTTC
CSVDRGGETQYF
>14|.|TRBJ1-4|.|TRBV6-1
TGTGCCAGCAGCAGGGACACCAATAATGAAAAACTGTTTTTT
CASSRDTNNEKLFF
>12|.|TRBJ1-1|.|TRBV15
TGTGCCACCAGCAGAGATGTGGGGGAAGCTTTCTTT
CATSRDVGEAFF
>14|.|TRBJ2-5|.|TRBV7-9
TGTGCCAGCAGACCTCGTACTAGGATGGAGACCCAGTACTTC
CASRPRTRMETQYF
>18|TRBD2|TRBJ2-1|.|TRBV11-1
TGTGCCAGCAGCCCTACTAGCGGAGGAACCTTCTCCTACAATGAGCAGTTCTTC
CASSPTSGGTFSYNEQFF
>15|.|TRBJ2-3|.|TRBV6-5
TGTGCCAGCAGTTACAAGGGGGGGTTAACAGATACGCAGTATTTT
CASSYKGGLTDTQYF
>13|.|TRBJ2-4|few|TRBV7-2
TGTGCCAGCAGCGCAACTAGTTGGGACATTCAGTACTTC
CASSATSWDIQYF
>17|TRBD1|TRBJ2-6|few|TRBV19
TGTGCCAGCCTCCTATCAGGGGGCGCTTCTGGGGCCAACGTCCTGACTTTC
CASLLSGGASGANVLTF
>14|TRBD1|TRBJ2-2|.|TRBV20-1
TGCAGTGCAAGCCGGGACAGGGTCAACCGGGAGCTGTTTTTT
CSASRDRVNRELFF
>12|.|TRBJ2-7|.|TRBV5-1
TGCGCCAGCAGCGTACAGGGTAACGAGCAGTACTTC
CASSVQGNEQYF
>15|.|TRBJ2-1|.|TRBV29-1
TGCAGCGTTGAAGGGGGCGCGGGCACCTACAATGAGCAGTTCTTC
CSVEGGAGTYNEQFF
>13|.|TRBJ2-1|.|TRBV24-1
TGTGCCACCAGTGATCCGCCCCGTGATGAGCAGTTCTTC
CATSDPPRDEQFF
>14|.|TRBJ1-4|few|TRBV27
TGTGCCAGCAGGCAGGCGGGGATTGATGAAAAACTGTTTTTT
CASRQAGIDEKLFF
>11|.|TRBJ2-7|.|TRBV5-1
TGCGCCAGCAGGGACAACTACGAGCAGTACTTC
CASRDNYEQYF
>14|TRBD2|TRBJ2-7|.|TRBV20-1
TGCAGTGCTAGATCGGGACTAGCGGGAGTCGAGCAGTACTTC
CSARSGLAGVEQYF
>12|.|TRBJ1-1|few|TRBV29-1
TGCAGCGCTCAATCTGTGAACACTGAAGCTTTCTTT
CSAQSVNTEAFF
>14|TRBD1|TRBJ1-5|.|TRBV5-1
TGCGCCAGCAGCCAGACAGGGGAGAATCAGCCCCAGCATTTT
CASSQTGENQPQHF
>15|.|TRBJ2-5|.|TRBV18
TGTGCCAGCTCACCTGTCCCAGGGAGAAGGGAGACCCAGTACTTC
CASSPVPGRRETQYF
>16|TRBD2|TRBJ2-7|.|TRBV20-1
TGCAGTGCTAGAGTGCCGGCTAGCGGGAGGGCCAACGAGCAGTACTTC
CSARVPASGRANEQYF
>13|.|TRBJ2-7|.|TRBV28
TGTGCCAGCAGGGAGGGATTAACCTACGAGCAGTACTTC
CASREGLTYEQYF
>13|.|TRBJ2-2|few|TRBV5-1
TGCGCCAGCCAGTTGTCGGAAACCGGGGAGCTGTTTTTT
CASQLSETGELFF
>14|TRBD1|TRBJ2-4|.|TRBV20-1
TGCAGTGCTAGAAGGGGGCCGGCCAAAAACATTCAGTACTTC
CSARRGPAKNIQYF
>12|TRBD1|TRBJ2-1|.|TRBV10-3
TGTGCCGCGGGGACAGGGGCCAATGAGCAGTTCTTC
CAAGTGANEQFF
>16|TRBD1|TRBJ1-2|.|TRBV12-3/TRBV12-4
TGTGCCAGCAGCCGGGGACAGGGCGTTCTTAACTATGGCTACACCTTC
CASSRGQGVLNYGYTF
>14|.|TRBJ1-4|.|TRBV20-1
TGCAGTGCTAGAGATGGTGGACACCTTGAAAAACTGTTTTTT
CSARDGGHLEKLFF
>14|.|TRBJ2-7|.|TRBV5-1
TGCGCCAGCAGCTTAAACGGGGGCCCCTACGAGCAGTACTTC
CASSLNGGPYEQYF
>16|TRBD2|TRBJ2-5|few|TRBV13
TGTGCCAGCAGCTCACCCCCCCATACTAGCGAAGAGACCCAGTACTTC
CASSSPPHTSEETQYF
>15|TRBD1|TRBJ1-2|few|TRBV3-1
TGTGCCAGCAGCCTCATGACAGGGTCCGGTTATGGCTACACCTTC
CASSLMTGSGYGYTF
>19|TRBD2|TRBJ2-1|.|TRBV6-1
TGTGCCAGCAGACGCGACCGAGGCGAGCGGGGGGGCAGGGAGTATGAGCAGTTCTTC
CASRRDRGERGGREYEQFF
>17|.|TRBJ2-2|few|TRBV5-1
TGCGCCAGCAGCCCTAGTACGGGATTTCCGAACACCGGGGAGCTGTTTTTT
CASSPSTGFPNTGELFF
>12|.|TRBJ2-7|.|TRBV29-1
TGCAGCGTTAAAGACGGGAGAACCCAGCAGTACTTC
CSVKDGRTQQYF
>15|.|TRBJ2-4|few|TRBV4-3
TGCGCCAGCAGCCAAGATGCGGGGTACGGAAACATTCAGTACTTC
CASSQDAGYGNIQYF
>13|.|TRBJ2-3|.|TRBV11-2
TGTGCCAGCAGCTCACTCTCTGGGAATACGCAGTATTTT
CASSSLSGNTQYF
>13|.|TRBJ2-3|few|TRBV30
TGTGCCTGGAGTCAAGATCGAACAGATACGCAGTATTTT
CAWSQDRTDTQYF
>15|.|TRBJ1-1|few|TRBV20-1
TGCAGTGCTAGAGATCCTAGGGGGGCTGACACTGAAGCTTTCTTT
CSARDPRGADTEAFF
>11|TRBD2|TRBJ2-7|few|TRBV2
TGTGCCAGCGAGAGTAGCGGGAAAGAGTACTTC
CASESSGKEYF
>16|TRBD1|TRBJ2-4|.|TRBV25-1
TGTGCCAGCGCCCAACCTAGGACAGGGGGTCGAGTCATTCAGTACTTC
CASAQPRTGGRVIQYF
>15|TRBD1|TRBJ2-1|.|TRBV7-9
TGTGCCAGCAGCCCCGAAGGACAGGGGGACTATGAGCAGTTCTTC
CASSPEGQGDYEQFF
>15|TRBD1|TRBJ1-1|few|TRBV6-1
TGTGCCAGCAGTAAACAGACAGGGGCTACCACTGAAGCTTTCTTT
CASSKQTGATTEAFF
>14|.|TRBJ1-1|few|TRBV7-9
TGTGCCAGCAGCTACGGCGGGGGGAAGAATGAAGCTTTCTTT
CASSYGGGKNEAFF
>16|TRBD1|TRBJ2-2|few|TRBV12-3/TRBV12-4
TGTGCCAGCAGGACCACCGGGACAGGGTACCCCGGGGAGCTGTTTTTT
CASRTTGTGYPGELFF
>13|.|TRBJ2-1|.|TRBV6-1
TGTGCCAGCAGCCCCCCCGGGAATCGTGAGCAGTTCTTC
CASSPPGNREQFF
>15|.|TRBJ1-2|few|TRBV2
TGTGCCAGCAGTGTAGGAGGGGGGCTTAACTATGGCTACACCTTC
CASSVGGGLNYGYTF